The source of this T cell receptor (beta chain) is a study of T cells in Graves' hyperthyroidism and ophthalmopathy. RNA transcripts provided the source from which TCR beta CDR3 regions were amplified. Carried out on the TCR CDR3, a first-round RT-PCR used the HTBI primer set. TCRdb used MiXCR to reprocess the multiplex PCR reads, holding one entry per CDR3 protein. The sample shows some 800,000 distinct CDR3 sequences, 38% of them seen only once. The study's findings and limits: A model built on 13 V-J features separated ophthalmopathy from stable hyperthyroidism. Most thyroid clonotypes expanded above 0.001 were also detected in blood. For ophthalmopathy, model prediction preceded onset by a median around six months.

In regard to this clonotype: The antigen is unknown.

V shed 2 bases, J shed 5 bases, and the junction held 9 bases outside the gene matches. In germline, CDR1 is MNHEY, CDR2 SVGEGT. The CDR3 has 16 residues. The V gene is TRBV6-2 or TRBV6-3, the J gene TRBJ1-1; 9 nucleotides line up with TRBD1. The sequence came from a man between 18 and 35 years old with Graves' hyperthyroidism. Source material: blood. The CDR3 DNA reads TGTGCCAGCAGTTACACCAGAAACAGGGGGCGGACTGAAGCTTTCTTT. Translated, it gives CASSYTRNRGRTEAFF.